This T cell receptor (beta chain) was retrieved from a study of OX40 agonist ivuxolimab in advanced cancers. Whole-study context: Dose-escalation patients were diagnosed with hepatocellular carcinoma, melanoma, renal cell cancer or head and neck cancer. The eligibility criteria allowed prior anti-PD-1, anti-PD-L1 or anti-CTLA-4 therapy, and roughly 39% had some. Notes on the study in general: Certain nonresponders additionally had low normalized T-cell clonal expansion.

V was clipped by 6 bases and J by 7 bases, with 10 bases between them. The CDR3 consists of 12 residues. CDR1 and CDR2 (germline): SEHNR, FQNEAQ (reference sequence). The count of this clone is one. The antigen remains undetermined. This table comes from immunoSEQ multiplex PCR, and its TCRdb copy is limited to in-frame clones, with some not included. The sample shows some 26,000 clones, around 81% of them seen only once. This receptor was taken from an adult with an advanced solid tumor such as melanoma, head and neck, liver or kidney cancer. Sequenced here: CD4+ or CD8+ T cells sorted from blood, sampled in a trial of the OX40 agonist ivuxolimab. The gene calls are TRBV7-9 and TRBJ2-1; D not resolved. In nucleotides, the CDR3 is TGTGCCAGCAGTCTCATTAGTAATGAGCAGTTCTTC. Its protein is CASSLISNEQFF.